This T cell receptor (beta chain) was recorded in a study of early T cells in non-severe SARS-CoV-2 infection. Study-level information: Bulk RNA isolated from unsorted whole blood underwent sequencing; chains were not paired.

Unique molecular identifiers were attached to individual cDNA molecules. TCRdb recomputed calls from the 5' RACE reads with MiXCR, one row per CDR3 protein. Altogether roughly 72,000 distinct CDR3 sequences are present, 9.5% to 15% being singletons, with the ten largest covering roughly 2.5%. The V end lost 6 bases, the J end lost 9 bases, and 23 bases lay between the germline ends. The CDR3 runs to 15 residues. Germline V lookup: CDR1 MRHNA, CDR2 SNTAGT. The receptor comes from an adult who was a healthcare worker with PCR-confirmed SARS-CoV-2 infection or an uninfected control (not recorded which). The chain employs TRBV6-4 and TRBJ1-1; the D is unclear. Specimen: whole blood, collected at baseline. DNA for the CDR3: TGTGCCAGCAGCCCAGATCAGAACGTGGGCCAAAAAGCTTTCTTT. As protein: CASSPDQNVGQKAFF.